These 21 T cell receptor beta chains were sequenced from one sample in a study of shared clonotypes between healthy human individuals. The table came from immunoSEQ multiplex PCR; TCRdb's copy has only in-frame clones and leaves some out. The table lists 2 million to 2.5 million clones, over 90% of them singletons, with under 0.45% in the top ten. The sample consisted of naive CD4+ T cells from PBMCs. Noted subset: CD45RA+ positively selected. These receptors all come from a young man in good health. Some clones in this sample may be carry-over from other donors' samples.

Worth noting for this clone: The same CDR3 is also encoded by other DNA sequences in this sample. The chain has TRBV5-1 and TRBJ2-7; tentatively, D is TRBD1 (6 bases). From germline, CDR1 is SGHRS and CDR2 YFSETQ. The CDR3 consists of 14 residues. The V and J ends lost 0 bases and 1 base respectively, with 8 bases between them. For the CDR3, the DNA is TGCGCCAGCAGCTTGGGGGACACGTCCTACGAGCAGTACTTC. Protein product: CASSLGDTSYEQYF. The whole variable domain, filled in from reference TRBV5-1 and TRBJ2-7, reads KAGVTQTPRYLIKTRGQQVTLSCSPISGHRSVSWYQQTPGQGLQFLFEYFSETQRNKGNFPGRFSGRQFSNSRSEMNVSTLELGDSALYLCASSLGDTSYEQYFGPGTRLTVT.

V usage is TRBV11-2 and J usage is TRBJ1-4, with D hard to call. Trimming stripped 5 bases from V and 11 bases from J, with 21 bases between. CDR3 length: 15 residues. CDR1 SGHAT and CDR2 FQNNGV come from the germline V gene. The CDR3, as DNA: TGTGCCAGCAGCGAGATTTCCGCGGCCCGAGGGAAACTGTTTTTT. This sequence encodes CASSEISAARGKLFF.

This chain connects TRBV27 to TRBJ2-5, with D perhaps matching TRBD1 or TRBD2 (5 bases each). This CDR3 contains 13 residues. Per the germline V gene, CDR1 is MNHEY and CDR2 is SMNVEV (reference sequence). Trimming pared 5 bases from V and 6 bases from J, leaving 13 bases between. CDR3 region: CASSLDEGQTQYF. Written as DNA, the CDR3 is TGTGCCAGCAGTCTAGACGAGGGGCAGACCCAGTACTTC.

Here the CDR3 reads CASSLEGFGTEAFF. The CDR3 nucleotides read TGTGCCAGCAGCTTAGAGGGGTTCGGCACTGAAGCTTTCTTT. The genes are TRBV7-8 and TRBJ1-1; a weak D match, TRBD1 (5 bases). The CDR3 has 14 amino acids. With 1 base removed from V and 4 bases from J, the gap between germline ends came to 10 bases. Germline V gene sequence: CDR1 SGHVS, CDR2 FQNEAQ.

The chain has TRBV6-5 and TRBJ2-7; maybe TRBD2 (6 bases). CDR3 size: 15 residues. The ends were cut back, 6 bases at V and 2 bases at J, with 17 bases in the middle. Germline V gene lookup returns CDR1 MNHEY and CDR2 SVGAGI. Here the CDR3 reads CASRLVGGGTYEQYF. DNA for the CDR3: TGTGCCAGCAGGCTCGTGGGGGGAGGCACCTACGAGCAGTACTTC.

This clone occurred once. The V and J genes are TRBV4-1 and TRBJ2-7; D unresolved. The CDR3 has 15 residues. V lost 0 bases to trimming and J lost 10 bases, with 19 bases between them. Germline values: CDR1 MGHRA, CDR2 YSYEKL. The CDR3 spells CASSQDWVGLTSQYF. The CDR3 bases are TGCGCCAGCAGCCAAGATTGGGTAGGCCTGACCTCCCAGTACTTC.

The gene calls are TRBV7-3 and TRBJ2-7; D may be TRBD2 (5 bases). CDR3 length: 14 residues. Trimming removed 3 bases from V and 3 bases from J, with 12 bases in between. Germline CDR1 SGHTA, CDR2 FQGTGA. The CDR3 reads CASSFGVGDYEQYF. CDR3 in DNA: TGTGCCAGCAGCTTCGGGGTAGGCGACTACGAGCAGTACTTC.

The CDR3 bases are TGTGCCAGCAGCTTAAAGGGATCGGGTAATGAAAAACTGTTTTTT. As protein: CASSLKGSGNEKLFF. The J gene is TRBJ1-4, the V gene TRBV7-3; D gene uncertain. The CDR3 is 15 amino acids. The V end was cut by 1 base, the J end by 4 bases, with 10 bases between. Germline V CDR1 and CDR2: SGHTA, FQGTGA.

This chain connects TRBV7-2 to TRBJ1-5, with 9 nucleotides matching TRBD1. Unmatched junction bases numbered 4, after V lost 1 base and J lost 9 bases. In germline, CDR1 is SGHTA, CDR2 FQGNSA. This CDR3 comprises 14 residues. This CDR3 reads CASSLGQGVLPQHF. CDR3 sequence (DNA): TGTGCCAGCAGCTTAGGACAGGGGGTATTGCCCCAGCATTTT.

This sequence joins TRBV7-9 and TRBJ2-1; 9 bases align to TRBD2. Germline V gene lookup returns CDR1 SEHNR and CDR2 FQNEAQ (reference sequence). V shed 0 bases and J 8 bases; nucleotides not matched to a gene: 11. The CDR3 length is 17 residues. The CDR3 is CASSLAQAGGIRDEQFF. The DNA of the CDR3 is TGTGCCAGCAGCTTAGCGCAGGCGGGAGGGATTCGGGATGAGCAGTTCTTC.

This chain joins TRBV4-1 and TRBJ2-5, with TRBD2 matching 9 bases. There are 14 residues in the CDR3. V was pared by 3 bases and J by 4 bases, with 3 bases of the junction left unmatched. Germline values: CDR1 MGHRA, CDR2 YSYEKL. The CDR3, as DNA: TGCGCCAGCAGCCATTGGCGGGAGGGAGAGACCCAGTACTTC. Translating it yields CASSHWREGETQYF.

For the CDR3, the DNA is TGTGCCAGCTTCCCGGGGGGGGCACCTGGGGCCAACGTCCTGACTTTC. The encoded protein is CASFPGGAPGANVLTF. This rearrangement joins TRBV28 to TRBJ2-6; TRBD2 agrees at 8 bases. With 8 bases clipped from V and 2 bases from J, the junction kept 8 bases outside the gene matches. The germline CDR1 and CDR2 sequences are MDHEN and SYDVKM. This CDR3 spans 16 amino acids.

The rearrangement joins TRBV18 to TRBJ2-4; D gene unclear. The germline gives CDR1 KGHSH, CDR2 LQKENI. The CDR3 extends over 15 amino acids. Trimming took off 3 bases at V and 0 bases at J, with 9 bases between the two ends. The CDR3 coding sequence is TGTGCCAGCTCACCCGAGCTACTAGCCAAAAACATTCAGTACTTC. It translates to CASSPELLAKNIQYF.

CDR3 protein: CASSRQGKNPTDTQYF. CDR3 in DNA: TGTGCCAGCAGCCGACAGGGCAAAAACCCTACAGATACGCAGTATTTT. The rearrangement uses TRBV7-3 and TRBJ2-3; 7 positions match TRBD1. The junction had 11 bases not matched to a gene; V was cut back by 5 bases and J by 3 bases. The CDR3 has 16 residues. Germline V gene data show CDR1 as SGHTA and CDR2 as FQGTGA. Full variable domain (remainder filled in from reference TRBV7-3 and TRBJ2-3): GAGVSQTPSNKVTEKGKYVELRCDPISGHTALYWYRQSLGQGPEFLIYFQGTGAADDSGLPNDRFFAVRPEGSVSTLKIQRTERGDSAVYLCASSRQGKNPTDTQYFGPGTRLTVL.

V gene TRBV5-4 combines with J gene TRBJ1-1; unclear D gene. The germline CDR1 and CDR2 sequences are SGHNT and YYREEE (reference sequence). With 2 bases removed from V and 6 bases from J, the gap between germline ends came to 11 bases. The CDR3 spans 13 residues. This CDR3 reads CASSLGTRPEAFF. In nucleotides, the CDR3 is TGTGCCAGCAGCTTAGGTACACGCCCTGAAGCTTTCTTT.

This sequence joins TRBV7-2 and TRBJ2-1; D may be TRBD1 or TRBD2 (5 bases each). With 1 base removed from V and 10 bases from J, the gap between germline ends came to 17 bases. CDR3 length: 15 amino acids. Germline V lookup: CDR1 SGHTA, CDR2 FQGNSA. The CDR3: CASSLGRGRAVEQFF. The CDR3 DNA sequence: TGTGCCAGCAGCTTAGGACGGGGCCGCGCAGTCGAGCAGTTCTTC.

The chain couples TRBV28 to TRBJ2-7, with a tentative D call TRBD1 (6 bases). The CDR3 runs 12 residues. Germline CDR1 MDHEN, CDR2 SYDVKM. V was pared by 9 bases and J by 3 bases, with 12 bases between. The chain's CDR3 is CASRSRGYEQYF. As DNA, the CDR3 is TGTGCCAGTCGATCCAGGGGCTACGAGCAGTACTTC.

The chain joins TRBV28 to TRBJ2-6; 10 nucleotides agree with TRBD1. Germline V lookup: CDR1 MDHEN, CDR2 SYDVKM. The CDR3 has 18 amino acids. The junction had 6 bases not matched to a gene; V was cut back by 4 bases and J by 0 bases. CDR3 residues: CASSSGQGFPSGANVLTF. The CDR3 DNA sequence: TGTGCCAGCAGTTCGGGACAGGGGTTCCCCTCTGGGGCCAACGTCCTGACTTTC.

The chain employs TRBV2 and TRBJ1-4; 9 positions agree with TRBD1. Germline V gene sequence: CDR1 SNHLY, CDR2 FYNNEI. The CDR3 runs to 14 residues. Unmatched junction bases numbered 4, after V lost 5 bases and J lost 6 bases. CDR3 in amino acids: CASSIQGADEKLFF. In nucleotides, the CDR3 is TGTGCCAGCAGTATACAGGGGGCGGATGAAAAACTGTTTTTT. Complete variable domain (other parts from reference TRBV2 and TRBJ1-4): EPEVTQTPSHQVTQMGQEVILRCVPISNHLYFYWYRQILGQKVEFLVSFYNNEISEKSEIFDDQFSVERPDGSNFTLKIRSTKLEDSAMYFCASSIQGADEKLFFGSGTQLSVL.

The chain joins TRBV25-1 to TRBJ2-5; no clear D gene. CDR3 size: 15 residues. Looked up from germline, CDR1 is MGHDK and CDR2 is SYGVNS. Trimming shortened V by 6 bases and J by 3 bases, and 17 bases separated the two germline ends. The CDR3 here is CASSPPWGGKETQYF. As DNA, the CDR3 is TGTGCCAGCAGCCCACCGTGGGGTGGAAAAGAGACCCAGTACTTC.

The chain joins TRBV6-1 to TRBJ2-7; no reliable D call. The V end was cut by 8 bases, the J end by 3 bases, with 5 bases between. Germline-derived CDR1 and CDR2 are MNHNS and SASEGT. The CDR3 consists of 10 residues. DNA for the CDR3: TGTGCCAGCGAATACTACGAGCAGTACTTC. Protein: CASEYYEQYF.